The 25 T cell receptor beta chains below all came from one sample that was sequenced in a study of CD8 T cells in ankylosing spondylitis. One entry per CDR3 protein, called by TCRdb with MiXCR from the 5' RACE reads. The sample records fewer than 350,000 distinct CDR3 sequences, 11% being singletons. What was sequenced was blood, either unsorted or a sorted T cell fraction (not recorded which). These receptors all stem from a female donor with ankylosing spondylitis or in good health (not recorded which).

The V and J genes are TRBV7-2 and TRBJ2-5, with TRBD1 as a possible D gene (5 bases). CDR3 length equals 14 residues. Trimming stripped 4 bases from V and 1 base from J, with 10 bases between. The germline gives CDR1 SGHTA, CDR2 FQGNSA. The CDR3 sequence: CASSYDRLQETQYF. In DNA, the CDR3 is TGTGCCAGCAGCTATGACAGACTCCAAGAGACCCAGTACTTC.

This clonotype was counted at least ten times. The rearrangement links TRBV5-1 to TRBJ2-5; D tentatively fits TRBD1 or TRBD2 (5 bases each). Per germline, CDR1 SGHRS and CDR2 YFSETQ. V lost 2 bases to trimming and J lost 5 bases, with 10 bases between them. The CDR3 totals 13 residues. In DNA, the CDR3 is TGCGCCAGCAGCTTAGGGGCGGGCGAGACCCAGTACTTC. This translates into CASSLGAGETQYF.

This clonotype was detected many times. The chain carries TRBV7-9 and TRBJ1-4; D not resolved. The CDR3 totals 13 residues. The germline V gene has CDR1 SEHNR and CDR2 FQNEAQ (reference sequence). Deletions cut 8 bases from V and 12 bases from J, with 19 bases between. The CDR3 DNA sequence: TGTGCCAGCGGAGACGAGGGTCCCAGAGAACTGTTTTTT. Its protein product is CASGDEGPRELFF.

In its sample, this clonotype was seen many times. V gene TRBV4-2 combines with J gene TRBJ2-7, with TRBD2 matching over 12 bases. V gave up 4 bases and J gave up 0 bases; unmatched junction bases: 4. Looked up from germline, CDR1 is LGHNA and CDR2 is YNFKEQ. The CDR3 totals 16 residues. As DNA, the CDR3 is TGTGCCAGCAGCCTCGGACTAGCGGGGAGCTCCTACGAGCAGTACTTC. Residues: CASSLGLAGSSYEQYF.

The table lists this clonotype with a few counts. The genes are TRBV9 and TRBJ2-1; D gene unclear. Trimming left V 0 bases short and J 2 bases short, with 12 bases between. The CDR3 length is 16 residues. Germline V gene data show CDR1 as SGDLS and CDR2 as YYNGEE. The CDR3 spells CASSVGWGSAYNEQFF. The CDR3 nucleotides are TGTGCCAGCAGCGTAGGTTGGGGATCAGCCTACAATGAGCAGTTCTTC.

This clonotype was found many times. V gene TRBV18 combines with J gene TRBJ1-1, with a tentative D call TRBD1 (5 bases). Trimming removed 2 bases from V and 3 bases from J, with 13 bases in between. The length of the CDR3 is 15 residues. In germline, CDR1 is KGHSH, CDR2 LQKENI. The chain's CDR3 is CASSPNKGPYTEAFF. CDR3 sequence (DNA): TGTGCCAGCTCACCAAACAAGGGGCCGTACACTGAAGCTTTCTTT.

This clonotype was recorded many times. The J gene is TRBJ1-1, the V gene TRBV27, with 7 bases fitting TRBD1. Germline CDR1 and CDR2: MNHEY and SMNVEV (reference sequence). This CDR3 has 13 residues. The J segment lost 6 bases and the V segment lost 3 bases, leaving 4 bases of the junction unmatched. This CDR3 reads CASSLTGKAEAFF. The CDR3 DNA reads TGTGCCAGCAGTTTGACAGGGAAGGCTGAAGCTTTCTTT.

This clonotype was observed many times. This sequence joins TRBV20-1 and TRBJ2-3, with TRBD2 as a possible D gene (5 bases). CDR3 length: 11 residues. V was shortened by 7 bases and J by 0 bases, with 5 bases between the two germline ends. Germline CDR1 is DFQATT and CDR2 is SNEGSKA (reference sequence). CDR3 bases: TGCAGTGTAGCGAGCACAGATACGCAGTATTTT. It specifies CSVASTDTQYF.

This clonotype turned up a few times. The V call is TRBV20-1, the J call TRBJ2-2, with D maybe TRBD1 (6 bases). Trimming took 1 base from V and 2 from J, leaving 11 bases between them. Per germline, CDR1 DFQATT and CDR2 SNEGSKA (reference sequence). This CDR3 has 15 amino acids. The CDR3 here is CSARAGTHNTGELFF. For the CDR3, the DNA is TGCAGTGCTAGAGCAGGGACACATAACACCGGGGAGCTGTTTTTT.

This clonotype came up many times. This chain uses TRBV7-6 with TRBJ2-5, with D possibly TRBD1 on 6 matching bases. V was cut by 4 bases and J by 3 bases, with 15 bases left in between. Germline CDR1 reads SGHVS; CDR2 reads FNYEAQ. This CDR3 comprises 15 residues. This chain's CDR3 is CASSSTTGLKETQYF. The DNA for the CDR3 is TGTGCCAGCAGCTCGACAACAGGGTTGAAAGAGACCCAGTACTTC.

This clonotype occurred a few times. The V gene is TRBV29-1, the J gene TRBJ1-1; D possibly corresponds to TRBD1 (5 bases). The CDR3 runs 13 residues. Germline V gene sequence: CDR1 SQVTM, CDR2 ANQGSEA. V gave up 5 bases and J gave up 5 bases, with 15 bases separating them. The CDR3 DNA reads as TGCAGCGTTAGACCCTGGGGGGGTACTGAAGCTTTCTTT. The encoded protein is CSVRPWGGTEAFF.

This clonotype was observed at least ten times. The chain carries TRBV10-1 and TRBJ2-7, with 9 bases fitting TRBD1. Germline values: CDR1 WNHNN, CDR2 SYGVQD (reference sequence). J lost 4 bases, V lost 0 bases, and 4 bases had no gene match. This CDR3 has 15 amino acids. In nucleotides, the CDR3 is TGCGCCAGCAGTGAGTCGGGGGACAGGGTGTACGAGCAGTACTTC. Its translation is CASSESGDRVYEQYF.

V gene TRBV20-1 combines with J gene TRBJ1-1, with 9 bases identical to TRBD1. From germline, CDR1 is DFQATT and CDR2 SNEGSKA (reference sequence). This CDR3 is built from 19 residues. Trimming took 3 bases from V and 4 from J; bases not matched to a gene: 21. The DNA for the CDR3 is TGCAGTGCTAGGATCCCCCCCGGGACAGGGCCGCACCGGGGCACTGAAGCTTTCTTT. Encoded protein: CSARIPPGTGPHRGTEAFF.

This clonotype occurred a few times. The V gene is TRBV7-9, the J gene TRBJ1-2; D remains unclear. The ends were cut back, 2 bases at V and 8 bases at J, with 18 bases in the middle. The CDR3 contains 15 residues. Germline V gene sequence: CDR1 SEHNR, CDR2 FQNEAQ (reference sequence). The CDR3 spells CASSLREGPFRGYTF. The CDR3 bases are TGTGCCAGCAGCTTAAGAGAGGGTCCCTTTCGGGGCTACACCTTC.

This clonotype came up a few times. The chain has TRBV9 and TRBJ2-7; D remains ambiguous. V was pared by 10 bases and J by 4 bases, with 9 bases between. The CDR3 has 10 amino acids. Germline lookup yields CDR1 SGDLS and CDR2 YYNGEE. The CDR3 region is CAFRQYEQYF. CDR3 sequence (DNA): TGTGCCTTTCGGCAGTACGAGCAGTACTTC.

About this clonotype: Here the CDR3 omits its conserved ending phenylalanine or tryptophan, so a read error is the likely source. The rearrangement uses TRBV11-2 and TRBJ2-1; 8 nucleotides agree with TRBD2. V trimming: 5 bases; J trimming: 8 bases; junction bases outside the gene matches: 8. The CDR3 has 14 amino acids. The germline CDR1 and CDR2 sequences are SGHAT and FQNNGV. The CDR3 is CASSRGGRSDEQFI. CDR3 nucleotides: TGTGCCAGCAGCCGGGGCGGGAGGTCGGATGAGCAGTTCATC.

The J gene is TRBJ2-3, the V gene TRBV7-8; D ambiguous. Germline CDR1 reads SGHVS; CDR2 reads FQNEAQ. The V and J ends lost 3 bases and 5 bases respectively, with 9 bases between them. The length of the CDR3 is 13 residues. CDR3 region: CASSFPMRDTQYF. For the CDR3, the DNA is TGTGCCAGCAGCTTCCCCATGAGAGATACGCAGTATTTT.

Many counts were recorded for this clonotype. CDR3 sequence reads: CSVRTTNTEAFF. The CDR3, as DNA: TGCAGCGTTCGGACGACGAACACTGAAGCTTTCTTT. The chain is built from TRBV29-1 and TRBJ1-1; D is unresolved. Germline loops: CDR1 SQVTM, CDR2 ANQGSEA. V lost 5 bases, J lost 1 base, and 8 bases lay in between. The CDR3 has 12 amino acids.

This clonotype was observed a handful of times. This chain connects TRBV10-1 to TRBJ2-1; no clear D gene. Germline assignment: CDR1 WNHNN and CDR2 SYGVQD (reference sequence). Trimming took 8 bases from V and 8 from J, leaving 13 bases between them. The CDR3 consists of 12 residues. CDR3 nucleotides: TGCGCCAGCGGGCGTAATGGGGATGAGCAGTTCTTC. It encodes CASGRNGDEQFF.

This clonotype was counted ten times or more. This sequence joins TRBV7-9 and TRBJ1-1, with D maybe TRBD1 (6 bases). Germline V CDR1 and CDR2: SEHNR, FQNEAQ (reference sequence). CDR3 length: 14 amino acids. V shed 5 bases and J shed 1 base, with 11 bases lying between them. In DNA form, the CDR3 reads TGTGCCAGCAGCAACAGGGAGGCGAACACTGAAGCTTTCTTT. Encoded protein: CASSNREANTEAFF.

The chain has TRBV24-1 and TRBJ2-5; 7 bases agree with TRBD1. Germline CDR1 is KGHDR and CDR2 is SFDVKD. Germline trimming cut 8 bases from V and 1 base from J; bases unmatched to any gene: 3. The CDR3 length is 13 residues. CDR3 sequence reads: CATMAGGQETQYF. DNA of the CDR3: TGTGCCACCATGGCAGGGGGCCAAGAGACCCAGTACTTC.

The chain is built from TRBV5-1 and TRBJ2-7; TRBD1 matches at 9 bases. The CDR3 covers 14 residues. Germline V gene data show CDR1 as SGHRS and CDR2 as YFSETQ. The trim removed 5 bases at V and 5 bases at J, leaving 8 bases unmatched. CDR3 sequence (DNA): TGCGCCAGCAGAAGTGGACAGGGGCTCGACGAGCAGTACTTC. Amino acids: CASRSGQGLDEQYF.

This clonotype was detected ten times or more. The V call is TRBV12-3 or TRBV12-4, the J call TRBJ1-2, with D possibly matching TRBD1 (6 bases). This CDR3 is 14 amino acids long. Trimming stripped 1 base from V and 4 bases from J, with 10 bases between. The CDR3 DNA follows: TGTGCCAGCAGTTTAGTCAGGGGTGGCTATGGCTACACCTTC. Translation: CASSLVRGGYGYTF.

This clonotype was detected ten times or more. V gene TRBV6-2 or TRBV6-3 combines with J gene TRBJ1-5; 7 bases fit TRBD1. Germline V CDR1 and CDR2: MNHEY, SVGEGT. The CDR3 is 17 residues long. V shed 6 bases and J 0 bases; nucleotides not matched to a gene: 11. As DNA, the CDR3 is TGTGCCAGCAGAAGCACTTGGGACAGCTATAGCAATCAGCCCCAGCATTTT. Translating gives CASRSTWDSYSNQPQHF.

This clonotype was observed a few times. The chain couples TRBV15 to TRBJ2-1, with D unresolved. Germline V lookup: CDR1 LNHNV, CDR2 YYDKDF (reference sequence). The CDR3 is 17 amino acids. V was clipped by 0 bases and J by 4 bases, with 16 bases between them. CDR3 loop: CATSRDLRAWAYNEQFF. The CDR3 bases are TGTGCCACCAGCAGAGATCTCCGGGCTTGGGCTTACAATGAGCAGTTCTTC.